The 8 T cell receptor beta chains given below trace back to one sample, sequenced in a study of cytomegalovirus exposure and HLA in healthy donors. Use of 60 Vbeta and 13 Jbeta primers characterized the PCR. Using immunoSEQ multiplex PCR, the repertoire was profiled, and TCRdb retains in-frame clones only, with some absent. The data show 200,000 to 250,000 clones, 82% seen once. Sequencing was carried out using PBMCs. These TCRs come from a woman aged 40 to 50 in good health and CMV-seropositive.

The rearrangement uses TRBV30 and TRBJ1-3; no reliable D call. V was trimmed by 5 bases and J by 1 base, leaving 12 bases between them. Germline values: CDR1 GTSNPN, CDR2 SVGIG (reference sequence). This CDR3 has 14 amino acids. CDR3 bases: TGTGCCTGGGAGGTTCTGGGTTCTGGAAACACCATATATTTT. This encodes CAWEVLGSGNTIYF.

The J gene is TRBJ1-4, the V gene TRBV2; 12 nucleotides align to TRBD1. The V gene's germline CDR1 is SNHLY and CDR2 FYNNEI. The CDR3 has 17 amino acids. V lost 4 bases and J lost 5; bases outside the gene matches: 8. CDR3 residues: CASSAGTGGGRNEKLFF. In nucleotides, the CDR3 is TGTGCCAGCAGTGCCGGGACAGGGGGCGGGAGGAATGAAAAACTGTTTTTT.

Regarding this clone: An end of the junction differs from the germline gene, which may be a read error. Other nucleotide sequences from this sample produce the same CDR3. The chain carries TRBV27 and TRBJ1-6; D is undetermined. In germline, CDR1 is MNHEY, CDR2 SMNVEV (reference sequence). CDR3 size: 12 residues. Here the CDR3 DNA reads TGTGCCAGTTTAACGGGGAATTCCCCCCTCCACTTT. This sequence encodes CASLTGNSPLHF.

This CDR3 reads CAWRSRTGGEQFF. The CDR3 bases are TGTGCCTGGCGCTCGCGAACGGGGGGTGAGCAGTTCTTC. The rearrangement links TRBV30 to TRBJ2-1; 7 positions agree with TRBD2. Germline V gene lookup returns CDR1 GTSNPN and CDR2 SVGIG (reference sequence). Germline trimming cut 5 bases from V and 9 bases from J; bases unmatched to any gene: 10. This CDR3 is 13 amino acids long.

V and J are TRBV9 and TRBJ2-5; the D gene is possibly TRBD1 (5 bases). With 4 bases removed from V and 1 base from J, the gap between germline ends came to 11 bases. The CDR3 loop spans 14 amino acids. Germline assignment: CDR1 SGDLS and CDR2 YYNGEE. The CDR3 bases are TGTGCCAGCAGCCTCGGTAGGGGCCAAGAGACCCAGTACTTC. It is translated as CASSLGRGQETQYF.

This chain connects TRBV18 to TRBJ2-2; 8 positions match TRBD1. The CDR3 is 16 amino acids. The germline V gene has CDR1 KGHSH and CDR2 LQKENI. V was clipped by 3 bases and J by 1 base; unmatched bases: 4. The CDR3 nucleotides are TGTGCCAGCTCACCCACCGGGACAGGGAACACCGGGGAGCTGTTTTTT. Amino acids: CASSPTGTGNTGELFF.

V usage is TRBV20-1 and J usage is TRBJ2-1; no clear D. The germline CDR1 and CDR2 sequences are DFQATT and SNEGSKA (reference sequence). CDR3 length: 11 amino acids. The V gene lost 4 bases and the J gene lost 10 bases, with 11 bases spanning the gap. The CDR3, as DNA: TGCAGTGCTATCTCGACCAGGGAGCAGTTCTTC. Encoded protein: CSAISTREQFF.

The chain is built from TRBV5-1 and TRBJ2-5; 10 bases fit TRBD2. This CDR3 region has 15 residues. J lost 5 bases, V lost 0 bases, and 4 bases had no gene match. CDR1 SGHRS and CDR2 YFSETQ come from the germline V gene. The CDR3 here is CASSLAGTSVETQYF. The CDR3 region has the DNA TGCGCCAGCAGCTTGGCCGGGACTAGCGTCGAGACCCAGTACTTC.